These 3 T cell receptor beta chains were sequenced from one sample in a study of blood T cell repertoires in COVID-19. The assay was immunoSEQ multiplex PCR, and TCRdb's table has in-frame clones only and misses some. The repertoire holds about 200,000 clones, with about 84% as singletons. The material sequenced was PBMCs or T cells enriched from blood (not recorded which). These receptors all stem from a man aged 35 to 55 with acute COVID-19.

This clone appeared a few times. V usage is TRBV5-1 and J usage is TRBJ1-1; 10 bases fit TRBD1. Per germline, CDR1 SGHRS and CDR2 YFSETQ. The CDR3 has 14 amino acids. Germline trimming cut 4 bases from V and 5 bases from J; bases unmatched to any gene: 5. The CDR3 bases are TGCGCCAGCAGCGGACAGGGGGGAGGAACTGAAGCTTTCTTT. Protein product: CASSGQGGGTEAFF.

V gene TRBV28 combines with J gene TRBJ1-1, with D uncertain. CDR3 length: 15 amino acids. CDR1 and CDR2 (germline): MDHEN, SYDVKM. Between the trimmed V and J ends, which lost 8 bases and 0 bases, there was a span of 16 bases. The CDR3 protein is CASRTGLPMNTEAFF. DNA of the CDR3: TGTGCCAGCCGAACCGGACTGCCAATGAACACTGAAGCTTTCTTT. Combining the CDR3 with reference TRBV28 and TRBJ1-1 gives the whole variable domain DVKVTQSSRYLVKRTGEKVFLECVQDMDHENMFWYRQDPGLGLRLIYFSYDVKMKEKGDIPEGYSVSREKKERFSLILESASTNQTSMYLCASRTGLPMNTEAFFGQGTRLTVV.

This clone was seen a few times. In DNA, the CDR3 is TGTGCCAGCAGTCCCGACAGGTACAATCAGCCCCAGCATTTT. Translating it yields CASSPDRYNQPQHF. This sequence joins TRBV6-5 and TRBJ1-5; TRBD1 is a possible D gene (6 bases). Per germline, CDR1 MNHEY and CDR2 SVGAGI. The CDR3 spans 14 residues. The V and J ends lost 5 bases and 3 bases respectively, with 11 bases between them.